This T cell receptor beta chain originates from a study of blood T cell repertoires in COVID-19. Study-wide context: The study drew acute and convalescent COVID-19 samples from the United States, Italy and Spain.

Trimming at V came to 1 base and at J to 8 bases, leaving 2 bases not matched to a gene. The CDR3 consists of 13 residues. Germline V gene lookup returns CDR1 SGHTA and CDR2 FQGNSA. Sequencing was performed with immunoSEQ multiplex PCR; in TCRdb, only in-frame clones are kept and a portion is missing. Of more than 300,000 clones listed, 80% to 90% are singletons. The TCR was taken from a man aged 35-49 years in a cohort exposed to, infected with or recovered from COVID-19 (not recorded which). The chain links TRBV7-2 to TRBJ1-2; TRBD1 matches at 9 bases. Sequenced material: PBMCs or T cells enriched from blood (not recorded which). CDR3 amino acids: CASSLGTGAGYTF. CDR3 in DNA: TGTGCCAGCAGCTTAGGGACAGGGGCGGGCTACACCTTC.